The entry below describes one T cell receptor (beta chain). These data come from a study of blood T cells in healthy people across ages. It was with a sample-barcoded 5' primer and a J-beta primer mix that a second PCR of about 7 to 12 cycles was run. At least 2.5 million CDR3-containing paired-end reads were obtained per sample. TCRdb called the 5' RACE reads again in MiXCR, with one record for every CDR3 protein. The sample gives about 560,000 distinct CDR3 sequences, about 26% of which show up once; approximately 3.3% is in the top ten. The data were also submitted as part of a second study, on T cells of mothers and their children.

The sample was blood. The TCR was taken from a boy aged 2 to 10 in good health.

CDR3 sequence reads: CASSQVHSGERTREQYF. The CDR3 DNA reads as TGCGCCAGCAGCCAGGTCCATAGCGGGGAGCGCACTCGGGAGCAGTACTTC. V is TRBV4-1 and J is TRBJ2-7, with 8 bases fitting TRBD2. CDR1 is MGHRA and CDR2 is YSYEKL in the germline V gene. This CDR3 is built from 17 residues. Trimming took 3 bases from V and 7 from J; bases not matched to a gene: 17.